Below are 25 T cell receptor beta chains sequenced from a single sample in a study of shared clonotypes between healthy human individuals (TCRdb year 2020). CD8 naive samples consisted of CD45RO-negative cells that were positively selected for CCR7, yielding a CD45RA+CCR7+ population without TemRA cells. The library came from the immunoSEQ multiplex PCR assay. The source is immuneACCESS, and TCRdb retained only in-frame sequences with V and J called. Part of the clones is not carried over; for the studies checked, unresolved V genes explain less than half of this, and the remainder is unexplained. In this sample the table shows about 2.2 million clones, over 85% of which occur a single time. About 1.6% of the sample lies in the top ten. The sample was naive CD8+ T cells from PBMCs. Sample cell subset or site, as interpreted from the label and publication: CD45RA+CCR7+. All receptors come from a young man in good health. Some clones in this sample may be carry-over from other donors' samples.

In its sample, this clone was seen once. This chain connects TRBV27 to TRBJ2-1, with D possibly matching TRBD2 (6 bases). Germline V gene sequence: CDR1 MNHEY, CDR2 SMNVEV (reference sequence). CDR3 length: 17 residues. The ends were cut back, 5 bases at V and 7 bases at J, with 24 bases in the middle. CDR3 sequence: CASSTPTSGPYRNEQFF. The CDR3 region has the DNA TGTGCCAGCAGTACCCCCACGAGCGGGCCTTACAGGAATGAGCAGTTCTTC.

V and J are TRBV5-6 and TRBJ2-5, with a tentative D call TRBD1 (5 bases). Germline CDR1 and CDR2: SGHDT and YYEEEE. The V end lost 3 bases, the J end lost 5 bases, and 17 bases lay between the germline ends. The CDR3 contains 15 residues. The DNA for the CDR3 is TGTGCCAGCAGCTCTTCGCCCAGGGTACTGGAGACCCAGTACTTC. Protein sequence: CASSSSPRVLETQYF. Full variable domain (outside the CDR3, taken from reference TRBV5-6 and TRBJ2-5): DAGVTQSPTHLIKTRGQQVTLRCSPKSGHDTVSWYQQALGQGPQFIFQYYEEEERQRGNFPDRFSGHQFPNYSSELNVNALLLGDSALYLCASSSSPRVLETQYFGPGTRLLVL.

The chain uses TRBV27 and TRBJ2-1, with D perhaps TRBD1 (6 bases). Trimming pared 3 bases from V and 9 bases from J, leaving 18 bases between. The CDR3 has 15 amino acids. Looked up from germline, CDR1 is MNHEY and CDR2 is SMNVEV (reference sequence). CDR3 DNA: TGTGCCAGCAGTTTGGGCCCAGGGGTGGTTAGTGAGCAGTTCTTC. It translates to CASSLGPGVVSEQFF.

The V and J genes are TRBV10-3 and TRBJ2-1, with 8 nucleotides matching TRBD2. V shed 3 bases, J shed 5 bases, and the junction held 9 bases outside the gene matches. CDR1 and CDR2 from the germline V gene are ENHRY and SYGVKD. The CDR3 extends over 16 amino acids. CDR3 in DNA: TGTGCCATCAGTGAACCAGCGGGAGAGCAACACAATGAGCAGTTCTTC. As protein: CAISEPAGEQHNEQFF.

The rearrangement joins TRBV29-1 to TRBJ1-3; no clear D. There are 14 residues in the CDR3. Trimming stripped 1 base from V and 0 bases from J, with 7 bases between. Germline V gives CDR1 SQVTM, CDR2 ANQGSEA. CDR3: CSVEVVDSGNTIYF. CDR3 nucleotide sequence: TGCAGCGTTGAAGTCGTAGACTCTGGAAACACCATATATTTT.

This clone was counted once. The chain recombines TRBV7-8 with TRBJ2-1, with 8 nucleotides matching TRBD2. The CDR3 length is 14 residues. Germline V gene data show CDR1 as SGHVS and CDR2 as FQNEAQ. J was trimmed by 8 bases and V by 3 bases; bases with no gene match: 6. The CDR3: CASSFSGGPHEQFF. The CDR3 DNA reads TGTGCCAGCAGCTTTTCGGGAGGGCCACATGAGCAGTTCTTC.

J is TRBJ2-3 and V is TRBV27; D gene uncertain. CDR1 and CDR2 from the germline V gene are MNHEY and SMNVEV (reference sequence). This CDR3 contains 13 residues. The V gene lost 6 bases and the J gene lost 1 base, with 8 bases spanning the gap. CDR3 sequence: CASRSRGTDTQYF. CDR3 bases: TGTGCCAGCAGATCCCGGGGCACAGATACGCAGTATTTT.

V is TRBV27 and J is TRBJ2-2, with D unclear. Trimming removed 3 bases at V and 5 bases at J, with 10 bases between. The germline V gene encodes CDR1 MNHEY and CDR2 SMNVEV (reference sequence). The CDR3 consists of 14 residues. CDR3 residues: CASSLIMGTGELFF. The CDR3 DNA sequence: TGTGCCAGCAGTTTGATCATGGGAACCGGGGAGCTGTTTTTT.

The chain recombines TRBV4-1 with TRBJ2-1; weak D call: TRBD1 (6 bases). V was cut by 7 bases and J by 8 bases, with 18 bases left in between. This CDR3 spans 14 amino acids. The germline V gene has CDR1 MGHRA and CDR2 YSYEKL. CDR3 sequence (DNA): TGCGCCAGCATATTCCCGCAGGGGTACGATGAGCAGTTCTTC. Translating it yields CASIFPQGYDEQFF.

For this clone: The sample holds other DNA sequences that translate to the same CDR3. The genes are TRBV9 and TRBJ2-1; 7 bases are a match to TRBD2. The germline V gene has CDR1 SGDLS and CDR2 YYNGEE. With 2 bases clipped from V and 1 base from J, the junction kept 0 bases outside the gene matches. The length of the CDR3 is 14 residues. CDR3 DNA sequence: TGTGCCAGCAGCGTCGGGGGGTCCTACAATGAGCAGTTCTTC. It specifies CASSVGGSYNEQFF. The variable domain in full, completed from reference TRBV9 and TRBJ2-1, reads DSGVTQTPKHLITATGQRVTLRCSPRSGDLSVYWYQQSLDQGLQFLIQYYNGEERAKGNILERFSAQQFPDLHSELNLSSLELGDSALYFCASSVGGSYNEQFFGPGTRLTVL.

Remarks on this clone: The sample contains more than one DNA sequence encoding this CDR3. J is TRBJ2-7 and V is TRBV7-6, with D maybe TRBD2 (6 bases). The germline V and J ends were trimmed by 1 base and 0 bases, with 10 bases remaining between them. Per the germline V gene, CDR1 is SGHVS and CDR2 is FNYEAQ. The CDR3 is 15 residues long. CDR3 region: CASSLGLGSSYEQYF. CDR3 bases: TGTGCCAGCAGCTTAGGTCTCGGGAGCTCCTACGAGCAGTACTTC. Together with reference TRBV7-6 and TRBJ2-7, the CDR3 gives the full variable domain: GAGVSQSPRYKVTKRGQDVALRCDPISGHVSLYWYRQALGQGPEFLTYFNYEAQQDKSGLPNDRFSAERPEGSISTLTIQRTEQRDSAMYRCASSLGLGSSYEQYFGPGTRLTVT.

This sequence joins TRBV28 and TRBJ1-2; a weak D match, TRBD1 (5 bases). Germline V gene lookup returns CDR1 MDHEN and CDR2 SYDVKM. Between the trimmed V and J ends, which lost 5 bases and 8 bases, there was a span of 18 bases. CDR3 length: 14 amino acids. The CDR3 bases are TGTGCCAGCAGTCCACACGCGACAGAACTGGGCTACACCTTC. Its protein is CASSPHATELGYTF.

The V and J genes are TRBV6-1 and TRBJ1-1; D gene unclear. CDR3 size: 13 residues. CDR1 and CDR2 (germline): MNHNS, SASEGT. V dropped 3 bases and J dropped 5 bases, with 10 bases sitting between them. CDR3 bases: TGTGCCAGCAGTGAGGTAAAGGGAACTGAAGCTTTCTTT. This sequence encodes CASSEVKGTEAFF.

J is TRBJ1-1 and V is TRBV9, with 9 bases identical to TRBD1. Per the germline V gene, CDR1 is SGDLS and CDR2 is YYNGEE. The CDR3 is 14 residues long. Unmatched junction bases numbered 3, after V lost 2 bases and J lost 4 bases. CDR3: CASSVRDRATEAFF. CDR3 nucleotide sequence: TGTGCCAGCAGCGTCCGGGACAGGGCCACTGAAGCTTTCTTT.

The chain links TRBV5-1 to TRBJ1-4; weak D call: TRBD1 (6 bases). Trimming removed 7 bases at V and 8 bases at J, with 12 bases between. This CDR3 is built from 12 residues. CDR1 SGHRS and CDR2 YFSETQ come from the germline V gene. As DNA, the CDR3 is TGCGCCAGCGCAGGGGAACACGAAAAACTGTTTTTT. Its protein is CASAGEHEKLFF.

The chain joins TRBV19 to TRBJ2-1; 10 bases are a match to TRBD2. This CDR3 has 14 amino acids. Germline assignment: CDR1 LNHDA and CDR2 SQIVND (reference sequence). The J segment lost 10 bases and the V segment lost 4 bases, leaving 7 bases of the junction unmatched. The CDR3 DNA is TGTGCCAGTAGTAGAATAGCGGGAGGAAGGGAGCAGTTCTTC. This encodes CASSRIAGGREQFF.

The sample holds one count of this clone. The chain recombines TRBV28 with TRBJ2-2, with D perhaps matching TRBD1 or TRBD2 (6 bases each). This CDR3 is 16 amino acids long. CDR1 and CDR2 (germline): MDHEN, SYDVKM. V was pared by 7 bases and J by 4 bases, with 19 bases between. Here the CDR3 reads CASTKEGGPSTGELFF. CDR3 nucleotide sequence: TGTGCCAGCACCAAAGAGGGGGGACCAAGCACCGGGGAGCTGTTTTTT.

The chain combines TRBV6-5 with TRBJ1-3; TRBD1 might be the D (5 bases). The V end lost 2 bases, the J end lost 2 bases, and 10 bases lay between the germline ends. This CDR3 has 15 amino acids. Germline CDR1 reads MNHEY; CDR2 reads SVGAGI. The CDR3 protein is CASSYRGAPGNTIYF. The CDR3 DNA reads as TGTGCCAGCAGTTACCGCGGGGCTCCTGGAAACACCATATATTTT.

The chain combines TRBV27 with TRBJ2-5; possibly TRBD1 for D (5 bases). The CDR3 length is 13 residues. Germline CDR1 reads MNHEY; CDR2 reads SMNVEV (reference sequence). V was clipped by 3 bases and J by 4 bases, with 9 bases between them. CDR3: CASSFPGLETQYF. The CDR3 DNA follows: TGTGCCAGCAGTTTCCCAGGGTTAGAGACCCAGTACTTC.

This chain links TRBV14 with TRBJ2-1, with D possibly being TRBD1 or TRBD2 (5 bases each). This CDR3 comprises 16 residues. Trimming pared 3 bases from V and 3 bases from J, leaving 15 bases between. From germline, CDR1 is SGHDN and CDR2 FVKESK. For the CDR3, the DNA is TGTGCCAGCAGCCAGGGGGACCGACACTACTACAATGAGCAGTTCTTC. Amino acid sequence: CASSQGDRHYYNEQFF. Based on the CDR3 plus reference TRBV14 and TRBJ2-1, the full variable domain is EAGVTQFPSHSVIEKGQTVTLRCDPISGHDNLYWYRRVMGKEIKFLLHFVKESKQDESGMPNNRFLAERTGGTYSTLKVQPAELEDSGVYFCASSQGDRHYYNEQFFGPGTRLTVL.

The chain employs TRBV27 and TRBJ2-3; D possibly corresponds to TRBD2 (5 bases). The germline V gene has CDR1 MNHEY and CDR2 SMNVEV (reference sequence). V was shortened by 0 bases and J by 7 bases, with 11 bases between the two germline ends. The CDR3 runs 14 residues. The CDR3 loop is CASSLSGSLNTQYF. The CDR3, as DNA: TGTGCCAGCAGTTTATCTGGGAGTTTAAATACGCAGTATTTT.

Regarding this clone: Other DNA sequences in this specimen translate into the identical CDR3. This chain uses TRBV11-2 with TRBJ2-7; D ambiguous. CDR3 size: 14 residues. The germline CDR1 and CDR2 sequences are SGHAT and FQNNGV. V gave up 3 bases and J gave up 0 bases, with 9 bases separating them. CDR3 amino acids: CASSFTASSYEQYF. In nucleotides, the CDR3 is TGTGCCAGCAGCTTTACAGCGAGCTCCTACGAGCAGTACTTC.

The rearrangement joins TRBV7-7 to TRBJ2-1; 9 nucleotides agree with TRBD2. The CDR3 runs 18 residues. Per the germline V gene, CDR1 is SSHAT and CDR2 is FNYEAQ (reference sequence). V lost 1 base to trimming and J lost 8 bases; unmatched junction nucleotides: 15. The CDR3 loop is CASSLGDLGREGSDEQFF. The CDR3 nucleotides are TGTGCCAGCAGCTTAGGGGATCTAGGGCGGGAGGGCTCGGATGAGCAGTTCTTC.

V and J are TRBV29-1 and TRBJ1-2; D is uncertain. V was shortened by 5 bases and J by 8 bases, with 12 bases between the two germline ends. Germline V gene lookup returns CDR1 SQVTM and CDR2 ANQGSEA. The CDR3 has 11 residues. The CDR3 sequence is CSVRANEGYTF. In DNA, the CDR3 is TGCAGCGTTCGAGCGAATGAGGGCTACACCTTC.

The CDR3: CASSVGGTDNEQFF. The CDR3 DNA reads as TGTGCCAGCAGTGTTGGCGGGACAGACAATGAGCAGTTCTTC. This chain connects TRBV6-1 to TRBJ2-1; TRBD1 is a possible D gene (7 bases). This CDR3 is built from 14 residues. Germline V lookup: CDR1 MNHNS, CDR2 SASEGT. V gave up 4 bases and J gave up 5 bases, with 12 bases separating them.